A single TCR beta chain is shown here with its context. Its antigen is not identified. This table comes from immunoSEQ multiplex PCR, and its TCRdb copy is limited to in-frame clones, with some not included. The table lists about 76,000 clones, around three quarters of them singletons, with 27% in the top ten. The CDR3 is 15 residues long. Trimming removed 1 base at V and 3 bases at J, with 12 bases between. Germline V gene lookup returns CDR1 LGHDT and CDR2 YNNKEL (reference sequence). The data are from a study of T cell responses to AZD1222 COVID-19 vaccine. Regarding the study as a whole: Spike regions recognized by vaccine-associated CD4 TCRs spanned the protein, led by 160-218 and 743-854. No day 14 peak samples; only post-peak repertoires were characterized. White British people made up most donors, females outnumbered males, and clonal diversity was possibly underestimated. Close to half of spike-specific TCRs reportedly recognize unmutated variant regions.

The sequence was collected from an adult who received the MenACWY meningococcal vaccine as a control. Sequenced here: peripheral blood, sampled 28 days after the second dose of the MenACWY control vaccine. The chain employs TRBV3-1 (or the pseudogene TRBV3-2) and TRBJ1-1, with D uncertain. The CDR3: CASSQGRRRDTEAFF. CDR3 coding DNA: TGTGCCAGCAGCCAAGGTAGGCGAAGGGACACTGAAGCTTTCTTT.